This paragraph reports one T cell receptor (beta chain). As processed by the authors: How many nucleated cells were present was estimated from reference gene primer amplification. Only in-frame clones appear in the TCRdb table, and some are missing; sequencing was by immunoSEQ multiplex PCR. V and J calls and clone size are copied from that table; D and trimming were computed from the DNA. There are approximately 220,000 clones in the sample; 80% to 90% occur only once, and around 3.2% lies in the top ten. Grouping used clinical history reported by participants in a survey and questionnaire. This sample was taken from a study of blood T cell repertoires in COVID-19. Study overall: T cells, B-cell-depleted T cells, or PBMCs supplied cDNA or gDNA.

This clonotype originated in a woman under 30 in a cohort exposed to, infected with or recovered from COVID-19 (not recorded which). The specimen was PBMCs or T cells enriched from blood (not recorded which).

The CDR3 loop is CASSPGQGRYGYTF. The DNA of the CDR3 is TGTGCCAGCAGCCCCGGACAGGGCCGCTATGGCTACACCTTC. The chain carries TRBV14 and TRBJ1-2; TRBD1 matches 8 bases. The J segment lost 4 bases and the V segment lost 4 bases, leaving 5 bases of the junction unmatched. The CDR3 length is 14 residues. CDR1 SGHDN and CDR2 FVKESK come from the germline V gene.